Below, 25 T cell receptor beta chains from the same sample are listed, as sequenced in a study of cytomegalovirus exposure and HLA in healthy donors. The study ran its PCR with 60 Vbeta and 13 Jbeta primers. Data came from immunoSEQ multiplex PCR; TCRdb stores just in-frame clones and leaves some out. The sample has roughly 160,000 clones; approximately 80% are singletons. The sample was PBMCs. All receptors come from a male donor in good health and CMV-seronegative.

The chain recombines TRBV28 with TRBJ2-7, with TRBD2 matching over 8 bases. V lost 3 bases and J lost 7; bases outside the gene matches: 8. The germline gives CDR1 MDHEN, CDR2 SYDVKM. There are 14 residues in the CDR3. This chain's CDR3 is CASSLGGPGGEQYF. The CDR3 DNA sequence: TGTGCCAGCAGTTTGGGAGGGCCGGGGGGGGAGCAGTACTTC.

The CDR3 coding sequence is TGTGCCAGCATTGGTTCGTCCGAGTGGAATGAGCAGTTCTTC. Encoded protein: CASIGSSEWNEQFF. V usage is TRBV28 and J usage is TRBJ2-1; D unresolved. CDR3 length equals 14 residues. V was pared by 7 bases and J by 7 bases, with 17 bases between. Germline V lookup: CDR1 MDHEN, CDR2 SYDVKM.

CDR3 bases: TGTGCCAGTAGTACCTCCCAGGTAACAGATACGCAGTATTTT. Translated, it gives CASSTSQVTDTQYF. The chain links TRBV19 to TRBJ2-3, with no clear D. V gave up 4 bases and J gave up 3 bases, with 11 bases separating them. Germline V gene data show CDR1 as LNHDA and CDR2 as SQIVND (reference sequence). CDR3 size: 14 residues.

This sequence joins TRBV9 and TRBJ2-2; no clear D gene. The CDR3 runs 14 residues. Looked up from germline, CDR1 is SGDLS and CDR2 is YYNGEE. V was pared by 0 bases and J by 6 bases, with 9 bases between. This CDR3 is CASSVETPAGELFF. CDR3 in DNA: TGTGCCAGCAGCGTAGAGACACCTGCCGGGGAGCTGTTTTTT.

The V and J genes are TRBV29-1 and TRBJ1-1; D gene unclear. Germline CDR1 is SQVTM and CDR2 is ANQGSEA. Trimming cost V 3 bases and J 2 bases, with 19 bases left between them. The CDR3 has 16 amino acids. This chain's CDR3 is CSVEVNPGGVNTEAFF. Here the CDR3 DNA reads TGCAGCGTTGAGGTGAACCCGGGCGGGGTCAACACTGAAGCTTTCTTT.

This clone occurred once. This chain uses TRBV6-1 with TRBJ1-2, with D unresolved. Per the germline V gene, CDR1 is MNHNS and CDR2 is SASEGT. Trimming left V 0 bases short and J 4 bases short, with 9 bases between. The CDR3 covers 14 residues. CDR3 coding DNA: TGTGCCAGCAGTGAAGCTCGGGGTATCTATGGCTACACCTTC. Translating gives CASSEARGIYGYTF.

V and J are TRBV11-1 and TRBJ2-7, with TRBD1 as a possible D gene (6 bases). Germline CDR1 reads SGHAT; CDR2 reads FQDESV (reference sequence). CDR3 size: 15 residues. V shed 5 bases and J shed 2 bases, with 16 bases lying between them. The CDR3 nucleotides read TGTGCCAGCAGCCTAAGGACAGCCCGCGCCTACGAGCAGTACTTC. It encodes CASSLRTARAYEQYF. Full variable domain (remainder filled in from reference TRBV11-1 and TRBJ2-7): EAEVAQSPRYKITEKSQAVAFWCDPISGHATLYWYRQILGQGPELLVQFQDESVVDDSQLPKDRFSAERLKGVDSTLKIQPAELGDSAMYLCASSLRTARAYEQYFGPGTRLTVT.

CDR3 sequence reads: CASRRGQIQPQHF. The CDR3 bases are TGTGCCAGCAGGAGGGGGCAGATCCAGCCCCAGCATTTT. The chain employs TRBV6-1 and TRBJ1-5, with 7 bases that match TRBD1. The CDR3 runs 13 residues. V was clipped by 6 bases and J by 7 bases; unmatched bases: 6. Per germline, CDR1 MNHNS and CDR2 SASEGT.

The chain links TRBV5-1 to TRBJ2-3, with D unclear. The CDR3 is 16 amino acids. Per the germline V gene, CDR1 is SGHRS and CDR2 is YFSETQ. Trimming left V 0 bases short and J 0 bases short, with 11 bases between. CDR3 sequence: CASSLAVSPSTDTQYF. The CDR3 DNA follows: TGCGCCAGCAGCTTGGCCGTAAGCCCTAGCACAGATACGCAGTATTTT.

The V call is TRBV27, the J call TRBJ1-5; 7 bases line up with TRBD1. Germline loops: CDR1 MNHEY, CDR2 SMNVEV (reference sequence). V lost 5 bases and J lost 7; bases outside the gene matches: 8. The CDR3 totals 14 residues. The CDR3 sequence is CASSPRQGKQPQHF. The CDR3 region has the DNA TGTGCCAGCAGTCCTCGACAGGGAAAACAGCCCCAGCATTTT.

CDR3 DNA: TGTGCCAGCAGTACGGGGGGTTACGGATACGAGCAGTACTTC. This codes for CASSTGGYGYEQYF. The genes are TRBV2 and TRBJ2-7; 7 bases agree with TRBD2. Germline lookup yields CDR1 SNHLY and CDR2 FYNNEI. The CDR3 runs 14 residues. The J segment lost 4 bases and the V segment lost 5 bases, leaving 8 bases of the junction unmatched.

Worth noting for this clone: The germline gene is not matched at one end of the junction; a read error may be the cause. This chain links TRBV2 with TRBJ1-5; the D gene is possibly TRBD1 (6 bases). Germline assignment: CDR1 SNHLY and CDR2 FYNNEI. The CDR3 length is 13 residues. The CDR3 DNA reads TGTGCCAGCACTGAATACAGGGACCAGCCCCAGCATTTT. It yields the protein CASTEYRDQPQHF.

The V and J genes are TRBV5-4 and TRBJ2-3, with D tentatively TRBD2 (5 bases). Germline V gives CDR1 SGHNT, CDR2 YYREEE (reference sequence). Trimming shortened V by 0 bases and J by 2 bases, and 19 bases separated the two germline ends. There are 18 residues in the CDR3. CDR3 residues: CASSLALRGWGNTDTQYF. The CDR3 coding sequence is TGTGCCAGCAGCTTGGCGCTTCGAGGGTGGGGAAACACAGATACGCAGTATTTT.

The chain links TRBV19 to TRBJ2-2; D is possibly TRBD2 (5 bases). The CDR3 is made up of 14 amino acids. Deletions cut 9 bases from V and 5 bases from J, with 16 bases between. Germline values: CDR1 LNHDA, CDR2 SQIVND (reference sequence). CDR3 region: CASHTPRGTGELFF. As DNA, the CDR3 is TGTGCCAGCCACACTCCCCGGGGTACCGGGGAGCTGTTTTTT. Supplemented by reference TRBV19 and TRBJ2-2, the full variable domain reads DGGITQSPKYLFRKEGQNVTLSCEQNLNHDAMYWYRQDPGQGLRLIYYSQIVNDFQKGDIAEGYSVSREKKESFPLTVTSAQKNPTAFYLCASHTPRGTGELFFGEGSRLTVL.

A single count supports this clone. This chain joins TRBV5-4 and TRBJ2-1; a possible D gene is TRBD1 (6 bases). This CDR3 spans 14 amino acids. Germline-derived CDR1 and CDR2 are SGHNT and YYREEE (reference sequence). V was pared by 0 bases and J by 7 bases, with 11 bases between. CDR3 DNA: TGTGCCAGCAGCTTGGGTACAGGGTGGAATGAGCAGTTCTTC. Translation: CASSLGTGWNEQFF.

J is TRBJ2-6 and V is TRBV28, with 8 bases identical to TRBD2. The CDR3 is 16 residues long. J lost 0 bases, V lost 3 bases, and 1 base had no gene match. Germline CDR1 and CDR2: MDHEN and SYDVKM. The CDR3 nucleotides read TGTGCCAGCAGTTTTGCGGGGGGCTCTGGGGCCAACGTCCTGACTTTC. Amino acid sequence: CASSFAGGSGANVLTF. Full variable domain (outside the CDR3, taken from reference TRBV28 and TRBJ2-6): DVKVTQSSRYLVKRTGEKVFLECVQDMDHENMFWYRQDPGLGLRLIYFSYDVKMKEKGDIPEGYSVSREKKERFSLILESASTNQTSMYLCASSFAGGSGANVLTFGAGSRLTVL.

V is TRBV4-3 and J is TRBJ2-7, with 9 nucleotides matching TRBD2. Germline V CDR1 and CDR2: LGHNA, YSLEER. J gave up 7 bases and V 4 bases, and 17 bases lay outside the gene matches. The CDR3 sequence is 17 residues long. CDR3 sequence: CASSRKTTSGTLGEQYF. In DNA form, the CDR3 reads TGCGCCAGCAGCCGAAAAACGACTAGCGGAACTCTAGGGGAGCAGTACTTC.

The chain recombines TRBV18 with TRBJ1-1; 9 nucleotides line up with TRBD1. Germline-derived CDR1 and CDR2 are KGHSH and LQKENI. There are 16 residues in the CDR3. J lost 4 bases, V lost 5 bases, and 11 bases had no gene match. The chain's CDR3 is CASSTSGTGLGTEAFF. In nucleotides, the CDR3 is TGTGCCAGCTCAACATCCGGGACAGGGTTAGGCACTGAAGCTTTCTTT.

V is TRBV7-6 and J is TRBJ2-5; D remains ambiguous. Trimming took 0 bases from V and 5 from J, leaving 7 bases between them. Per the germline V gene, CDR1 is SGHVS and CDR2 is FNYEAQ. This CDR3 comprises 13 residues. CDR3 amino acids: CASSLALRETQYF. Written as DNA, the CDR3 is TGTGCCAGCAGCTTAGCGCTCCGGGAGACCCAGTACTTC. The full variable domain, its missing parts supplied by reference TRBV7-6 and TRBJ2-5, is GAGVSQSPRYKVTKRGQDVALRCDPISGHVSLYWYRQALGQGPEFLTYFNYEAQQDKSGLPNDRFSAERPEGSISTLTIQRTEQRDSAMYRCASSLALRETQYFGPGTRLLVL.

The J gene is TRBJ2-3, the V gene TRBV7-2, with 13 bases aligning to TRBD2. This CDR3 comprises 15 residues. After removal of 5 bases from V and 6 bases from J, the junction contained 5 bases not matched to a gene. Germline V gives CDR1 SGHTA, CDR2 FQGNSA. The DNA for the CDR3 is TGTGCCAGCAGCGGACTAGCGGGAGTTTCTGATACGCAGTATTTT. Its protein product is CASSGLAGVSDTQYF. The full variable domain, completed using reference TRBV7-2 and TRBJ2-3, is GAGVSQSPSNKVTEKGKDVELRCDPISGHTALYWYRQSLGQGLEFLIYFQGNSAPDKSGLPSDRFSAERTGGSVSTLTIQRTQQEDSAVYLCASSGLAGVSDTQYFGPGTRLTVL.

The chain employs TRBV7-2 and TRBJ1-5, with D possibly TRBD1 on 5 matching bases. The CDR3 sequence is 16 residues long. In germline, CDR1 is SGHTA, CDR2 FQGNSA. Trimming took 6 bases from V and 0 from J, leaving 15 bases between them. DNA of the CDR3: TGTGCCAGCAGTTCCGCGGGAGGGGATAGCAATCAGCCCCAGCATTTT. Its protein is CASSSAGGDSNQPQHF.

This sequence joins TRBV27 and TRBJ2-1; 9 bases match TRBD2. Germline V CDR1 and CDR2: MNHEY, SMNVEV (reference sequence). This CDR3 has 15 residues. With V trimmed by 8 bases and J by 0 bases, 5 bases remained unmatched. Written as DNA, the CDR3 is TGTGCCAGCCAGAGACTAGCGGACTCCTACAATGAGCAGTTCTTC. Translated, it gives CASQRLADSYNEQFF.

V gene TRBV10-3 combines with J gene TRBJ2-7; TRBD1 matches at 10 bases. The CDR3 runs 15 residues. The J segment lost 2 bases and the V segment lost 5 bases, leaving 6 bases of the junction unmatched. The germline V gene encodes CDR1 ENHRY and CDR2 SYGVKD. The CDR3 region is CAISTGQGIPYEQYF. The CDR3 coding sequence is TGTGCCATCAGTACGGGACAGGGGATCCCCTACGAGCAGTACTTC.

The rearrangement uses TRBV9 and TRBJ2-7; 9 nucleotides line up with TRBD2. The CDR3 has 16 residues. J gave up 4 bases and V 4 bases, and 12 bases lay outside the gene matches. Looked up from germline, CDR1 is SGDLS and CDR2 is YYNGEE. This CDR3 is CASSYQPAGGPYEQYF. CDR3 coding DNA: TGTGCCAGCAGCTACCAACCTGCGGGGGGGCCTTACGAGCAGTACTTC.

This clone occurred once. The rearrangement joins TRBV25-1 to TRBJ2-1; D may be TRBD2 (6 bases). Germline CDR1 MGHDK, CDR2 SYGVNS. The length of the CDR3 is 15 residues. The germline V and J ends were trimmed by 6 bases and 5 bases, with 17 bases remaining between them. CDR3 in DNA: TGTGCCAGCAGGGAGACGGGACTCGCAAACAATGAGCAGTTCTTC. The encoded protein is CASRETGLANNEQFF.